Here is one T cell receptor beta chain with its context. The data were obtained in a study of CD8 T cells in Susac syndrome. CD8+ and CD4+ T cells were negatively isolated; TEMRA cells were FACS-enriched. It was with random hexamers that roughly 0.5 to 1 ug RNA was reverse transcribed. A multiplex approach, immunoSEQ multiplex PCR, amplified TCR beta CDR3 across 54 Vbeta and 13 Jbeta. TCRdb re-derived calls from the immunoSEQ multiplex PCR reads in MiXCR, one entry per CDR3 protein. This sample carries 150,000 to 200,000 distinct CDR3 sequences, 85% to 95% of them seen once, and the ten largest clones take around 0.11%. Germline values: CDR1 SEHNR, CDR2 FQNEAQ (reference sequence). V lost 3 bases to trimming and J lost 3 bases, with 11 bases between them. The CDR3 consists of 14 residues.

This receptor was obtained from a human donor with Susac syndrome. The genes are TRBV7-9 and TRBJ1-2, with D perhaps matching TRBD1 (6 bases). The sample consisted of CD4+ T cells from PBMCs. The DNA for the CDR3 is TGTGCCAGCAGCTTTCCAGGGGATGACTATGGCTACACCTTC. This codes for CASSFPGDDYGYTF.